The T cell receptor (beta chain) under discussion was sequenced for a study of blood T cells in healthy people across ages. Notes on the study in general: More naive CD4+ cells and higher diversity marked long-lived donors relative to aged donors.

Germline CDR1 reads DFQATT; CDR2 reads SNEGSKA (reference sequence). The CDR3 runs to 15 residues. The germline V and J ends were trimmed by 5 bases and 0 bases, with 15 bases remaining between them. This clonotype has more than one count but fewer than ten. What it binds is unknown. Combining a sample-barcoded 5' primer with a J-beta primer mix, a second PCR ran for roughly 7 to 11 cycles. Tags on each cDNA molecule came from a template-switch adaptor with 12 random nucleotides. One entry per CDR3 protein, called by TCRdb with MiXCR from the 5' RACE reads. This table has about 810,000 distinct CDR3 sequences, about 37% appearing once. Every donor gave 9.5 to 10 milliliters of peripheral blood.

The source material was blood. This TCR derives from a man between 18 and 29 years old in good health. The genes are TRBV20-1 and TRBJ2-3; D possibly uses TRBD1 or TRBD2 (5 bases each). The CDR3 reads CSALGDGPSTDTQYF. The CDR3 DNA sequence: TGCAGTGCTTTAGGGGACGGCCCTAGCACAGATACGCAGTATTTT.